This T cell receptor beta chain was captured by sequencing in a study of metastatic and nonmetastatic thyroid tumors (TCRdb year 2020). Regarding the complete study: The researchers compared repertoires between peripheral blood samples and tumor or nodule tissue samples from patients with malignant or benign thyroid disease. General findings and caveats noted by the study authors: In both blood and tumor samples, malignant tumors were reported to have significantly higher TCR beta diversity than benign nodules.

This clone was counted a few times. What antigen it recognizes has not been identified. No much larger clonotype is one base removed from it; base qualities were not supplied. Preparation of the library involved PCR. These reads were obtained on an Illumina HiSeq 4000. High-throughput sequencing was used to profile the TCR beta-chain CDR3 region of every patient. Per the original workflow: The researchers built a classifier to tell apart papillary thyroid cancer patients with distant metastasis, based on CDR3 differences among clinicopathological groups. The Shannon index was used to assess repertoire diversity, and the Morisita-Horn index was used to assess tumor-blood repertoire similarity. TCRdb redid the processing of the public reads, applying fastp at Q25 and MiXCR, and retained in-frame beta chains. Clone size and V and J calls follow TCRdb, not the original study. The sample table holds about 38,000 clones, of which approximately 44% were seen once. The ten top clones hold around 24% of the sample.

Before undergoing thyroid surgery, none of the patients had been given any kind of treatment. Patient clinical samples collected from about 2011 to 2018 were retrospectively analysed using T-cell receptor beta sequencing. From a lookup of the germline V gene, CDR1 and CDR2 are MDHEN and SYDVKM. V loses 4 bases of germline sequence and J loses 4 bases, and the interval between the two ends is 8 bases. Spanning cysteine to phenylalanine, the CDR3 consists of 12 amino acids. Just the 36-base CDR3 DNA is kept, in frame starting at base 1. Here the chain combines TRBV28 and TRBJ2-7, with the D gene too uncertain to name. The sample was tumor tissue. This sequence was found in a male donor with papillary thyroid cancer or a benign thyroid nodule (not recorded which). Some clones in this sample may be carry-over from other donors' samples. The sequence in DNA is TGTGCCAGCAGTTCCCACGTTTACGAGCAGTACTTC. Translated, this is CASSSHVYEQYF.